Described below is a single T cell receptor beta chain sequence and its context. Its antigen is unidentified. This sample is part of a study of T-cell memory formation after mild COVID-19. About the research overall: TCR clusters were largely donor specific. Study-wide points: In second-wave clones peaking day 37, SARS-CoV-2 specificity remained unconfirmed. Within pre-infection memory, some responding clones were found, suggesting cross-reactive memory joined.

TCRalpha and TCRbeta libraries used 5'RACE with constant-segment primers and UMIs. TCRdb passed the 5' RACE reads through MiXCR, listing each CDR3 protein once. The data hold fewer than 250,000 distinct CDR3 sequences, with 25% to 35% observed a single time. Germline V gene sequence: CDR1 MNHNS, CDR2 SASEGT. CDR3 length equals 15 residues. Trimming pared 3 bases from V and 5 bases from J, leaving 13 bases between. This clonotype originated in an adult woman who had mild COVID-19 (a few samples of this study predate the infection). Cell type and time point are not known. The chain uses TRBV6-1 and TRBJ2-2; D might be TRBD2 (6 bases). The sample taken for sequencing was PBMCs or a T cell subset sorted from them (not recorded which). This chain's CDR3 is CASSDAGRGTGELFF. CDR3 sequence (DNA): TGTGCCAGCAGTGACGCGGGCCGGGGGACCGGGGAGCTGTTTTTT.